The 28 T cell receptor beta chains in this list originate from one sample, sequenced in a study of blood T cell repertoires in COVID-19. The data were produced by immunoSEQ multiplex PCR, yet TCRdb's version contains in-frame clones alone and is incomplete. The sample consists of 300,000 to 400,000 clones, approximately 88% of them appearing once. Sample: PBMCs or T cells enriched from blood (not recorded which). These receptors were collected from a woman in her 30s with acute COVID-19.

CDR3 loop: CASSSEFGAEQFF. The CDR3 DNA sequence: TGTGCCAGTAGTTCCGAGTTTGGAGCTGAGCAGTTCTTC. The chain links TRBV19 to TRBJ2-1; no definite D call. This CDR3 is built from 13 residues. Trimming stripped 5 bases from V and 9 bases from J, with 14 bases between. Looked up from germline, CDR1 is LNHDA and CDR2 is SQIVND (reference sequence).

A word on this clone: The sample has other DNA sequences that encode this CDR3 too. V and J are TRBV6-5 and TRBJ1-2; D is perhaps TRBD1 (5 bases). CDR1 and CDR2 from the germline V gene are MNHEY and SVGAGI. The CDR3 is 14 amino acids. V gave up 0 bases and J gave up 2 bases, with 7 bases separating them. The CDR3 DNA reads as TGTGCCAGCAGTTACTCCCGACAGAACTATGGCTACACCTTC. It encodes CASSYSRQNYGYTF.

Here the CDR3 reads CASREAPGTGSDTQYF. The CDR3 coding sequence is TGCGCCAGCAGGGAGGCCCCCGGGACAGGGTCAGATACGCAGTATTTT. The chain uses TRBV5-1 and TRBJ2-3; 9 bases are shared with TRBD1. This CDR3 is built from 16 residues. With 5 bases clipped from V and 4 bases from J, the junction kept 11 bases outside the gene matches. Germline CDR1 and CDR2: SGHRS and YFSETQ.

The genes are TRBV7-9 and TRBJ1-4; TRBD1 might be the D (5 bases). The germline V gene has CDR1 SEHNR and CDR2 FQNEAQ (reference sequence). The CDR3 consists of 14 residues. The germline V and J ends were trimmed by 4 bases and 11 bases, with 17 bases remaining between them. CDR3 nucleotide sequence: TGTGCCAGCAGCTACGGAGGGGAAAGGGTGAAACTGTTTTTT. Its protein is CASSYGGERVKLFF.

CDR3 in DNA: TGTGCCAGCAGCCCGGCTAGGCTCATTGGCAATGAGCAGTTCTTC. Protein: CASSPARLIGNEQFF. J is TRBJ2-1 and V is TRBV7-6, with D hard to call. This CDR3 has 15 amino acids. Looked up from germline, CDR1 is SGHVS and CDR2 is FNYEAQ. Trimming left V 5 bases short and J 6 bases short, with 17 bases between.

V is TRBV6-5 and J is TRBJ1-1, with D maybe TRBD1 (5 bases). From germline, CDR1 is MNHEY and CDR2 SVGAGI. The V end was cut by 6 bases, the J end by 5 bases, with 13 bases between. CDR3 length: 13 residues. CDR3 nucleotide sequence: TGTGCCAGCAGCCAGGGATATCGGACTGAAGCTTTCTTT. Protein: CASSQGYRTEAFF.

Written as DNA, the CDR3 is TGTGCCAGTAGTATCTTTGGGGGGATAGAAGCTTTCTTT. It yields the protein CASSIFGGIEAFF. V is TRBV19 and J is TRBJ1-1, with D tentatively TRBD1 (5 bases). The germline V and J ends were trimmed by 3 bases and 8 bases, with 13 bases remaining between them. This CDR3 region has 13 residues. Looked up from germline, CDR1 is LNHDA and CDR2 is SQIVND (reference sequence).

This clone appeared once. J is TRBJ2-1 and V is TRBV6-2 or TRBV6-3; 8 nucleotides match TRBD2. V shed 6 bases and J 7 bases; nucleotides not matched to a gene: 14. The CDR3 totals 16 residues. Germline V gene sequence: CDR1 MNHEY, CDR2 SVGEGT. The CDR3 is CASSLAGSGGTNEQFF. The CDR3 nucleotides read TGTGCCAGCAGCCTGGCGGGCAGCGGGGGAACGAATGAGCAGTTCTTC.

This clone was observed a single time. The V and J genes are TRBV2 and TRBJ2-6; D is uncertain. The germline V and J ends were trimmed by 7 bases and 0 bases, with 13 bases remaining between them. Germline values: CDR1 SNHLY, CDR2 FYNNEI. This CDR3 has 16 residues. CDR3 protein: CASNGDKDSGANVLTF. CDR3 nucleotides: TGTGCCAGCAACGGTGACAAGGACTCTGGGGCCAACGTCCTGACTTTC. Together with reference TRBV2 and TRBJ2-6, the CDR3 gives the full variable domain: EPEVTQTPSHQVTQMGQEVILRCVPISNHLYFYWYRQILGQKVEFLVSFYNNEISEKSEIFDDQFSVERPDGSNFTLKIRSTKLEDSAMYFCASNGDKDSGANVLTFGAGSRLTVL.

The chain uses TRBV3-1 (or the pseudogene TRBV3-2) and TRBJ1-4; unclear D gene. The CDR3 has 15 amino acids. With 2 bases removed from V and 3 bases from J, the gap between germline ends came to 10 bases. Per germline, CDR1 LGHDT and CDR2 YNNKEL (reference sequence). CDR3 loop: CASSQSGRANEKLFF. CDR3 nucleotide sequence: TGTGCCAGCAGCCAATCGGGGAGAGCTAATGAAAAACTGTTTTTT.

This chain links TRBV2 with TRBJ1-5; possibly TRBD1 for D (5 bases). With 5 bases removed from V and 4 bases from J, the gap between germline ends came to 18 bases. The CDR3 is 16 residues long. In germline, CDR1 is SNHLY, CDR2 FYNNEI. This chain's CDR3 is CASSRDSKPQNQPQHF. CDR3 DNA: TGTGCCAGCAGTCGTGACAGCAAACCCCAAAATCAGCCCCAGCATTTT.

This clone was found once. The rearrangement uses TRBV2 and TRBJ2-7, with D perhaps TRBD1 (5 bases). This CDR3 spans 14 amino acids. Trimming removed 2 bases at V and 2 bases at J, with 10 bases between. Germline CDR1 SNHLY, CDR2 FYNNEI. CDR3 DNA sequence: TGTGCCAGCAGTGAAAGGGGTATCCCCTACGAGCAGTACTTC. Amino acid sequence: CASSERGIPYEQYF.

V and J are TRBV19 and TRBJ2-5; 12 nucleotides line up with TRBD2. The CDR3 length is 17 residues. The junction had 6 bases not matched to a gene; V was cut back by 1 base and J by 3 bases. Looked up from germline, CDR1 is LNHDA and CDR2 is SQIVND (reference sequence). The CDR3 loop is CASSIGLAGGVKETQYF. CDR3 DNA sequence: TGTGCCAGTAGTATAGGGCTAGCGGGGGGGGTTAAAGAGACCCAGTACTTC.

The chain joins TRBV19 to TRBJ2-7; the D gene is possibly TRBD1 (5 bases). This CDR3 is 13 amino acids long. The germline gives CDR1 LNHDA, CDR2 SQIVND (reference sequence). The V and J ends lost 8 bases and 0 bases respectively, with 11 bases between them. Written as DNA, the CDR3 is TGTGCCAGTCTTGACAGAAGCTCCTACGAGCAGTACTTC. Translation gives CASLDRSSYEQYF.

The rearrangement uses TRBV6-5 and TRBJ1-3; D remains ambiguous. V gave up 6 bases and J gave up 2 bases, with 11 bases separating them. The CDR3 extends over 14 amino acids. Germline V CDR1 and CDR2: MNHEY, SVGAGI. CDR3 residues: CASSGGTTGNTIYF. The CDR3 DNA sequence: TGTGCCAGCAGCGGAGGAACGACTGGAAACACCATATATTTT.

The chain carries TRBV7-2 and TRBJ1-5; no reliable D call. Germline assignment: CDR1 SGHTA and CDR2 FQGNSA. The CDR3 totals 15 residues. V dropped 2 bases and J dropped 5 bases, with 13 bases sitting between them. The DNA of the CDR3 is TGTGCCAGCAGCTTATTTGGTCCCGGGGATCAGCCCCAGCATTTT. Translated: CASSLFGPGDQPQHF.

The J gene is TRBJ1-6, the V gene TRBV14; D is possibly TRBD1 (5 bases). The V end was cut by 4 bases, the J end by 3 bases, with 13 bases between. CDR3 size: 16 residues. CDR1 is SGHDN, CDR2 FVKESK, per germline. In DNA form, the CDR3 reads TGTGCCAGCAGCCCCAAGGAGCAGGGCTATAATTCACCCCTCCACTTT. Its translation: CASSPKEQGYNSPLHF. Full variable domain (outside the CDR3, taken from reference TRBV14 and TRBJ1-6): EAGVTQFPSHSVIEKGQTVTLRCDPISGHDNLYWYRRVMGKEIKFLLHFVKESKQDESGMPNNRFLAERTGGTYSTLKVQPAELEDSGVYFCASSPKEQGYNSPLHFGNGTRLTVT.

This chain uses TRBV5-6 with TRBJ2-5, with D unclear. The CDR3 is made up of 11 amino acids. The germline V gene has CDR1 SGHDT and CDR2 YYEEEE. Between the trimmed V and J ends, which lost 5 bases and 5 bases, there was a span of 7 bases. The CDR3 region has the DNA TGTGCCAGCAGATTTCGGGAGACCCAGTACTTC. As protein: CASRFRETQYF.

This chain links TRBV4-1 with TRBJ2-7; TRBD2 matches at 8 bases. CDR3 length: 15 amino acids. Germline assignment: CDR1 MGHRA and CDR2 YSYEKL. Trimming at V came to 5 bases and at J to 1 base, leaving 7 bases not matched to a gene. The CDR3 loop is CASSAKRGPSYEQYF. The DNA of the CDR3 is TGCGCCAGCAGCGCTAAGCGGGGGCCGTCCTACGAGCAGTACTTC.

The gene calls are TRBV10-1 and TRBJ1-1; D possibly corresponds to TRBD1 (6 bases). Trimming left V 2 bases short and J 8 bases short, with 15 bases between. Looked up from germline, CDR1 is WNHNN and CDR2 is SYGVQD (reference sequence). The CDR3 is made up of 14 amino acids. This CDR3 reads CASSEGGARNEAFF. CDR3 nucleotide sequence: TGCGCCAGCAGTGAGGGGGGGGCCAGGAACGAAGCTTTCTTT.

The CDR3 bases are TGTGCCAGCTCACCTATCCAGGGGGGCTCCTACGAGCAGTACTTC. Translated, it gives CASSPIQGGSYEQYF. The V call is TRBV18, the J call TRBJ2-7; TRBD1 is a possible D gene (7 bases). The germline gives CDR1 KGHSH, CDR2 LQKENI. The V and J ends lost 3 bases and 0 bases respectively, with 12 bases between them. CDR3 length: 15 amino acids.

This chain connects TRBV5-1 to TRBJ2-1, with 11 bases fitting TRBD2. CDR3 length: 15 amino acids. In germline, CDR1 is SGHRS, CDR2 YFSETQ. V shed 0 bases and J 10 bases; nucleotides not matched to a gene: 6. CDR3 residues: CASSLELAGVMEQFF. The CDR3 region has the DNA TGCGCCAGCAGCTTGGAACTAGCGGGGGTGATGGAGCAGTTCTTC.

A single count supports this clone. The chain couples TRBV6-5 to TRBJ1-2; TRBD1 might be the D (6 bases). The germline V and J ends were trimmed by 7 bases and 7 bases, with 19 bases remaining between them. The CDR3 spans 14 residues. Germline loops: CDR1 MNHEY, CDR2 SVGAGI. The CDR3 loop is CASTGQGPRGGYTF. In nucleotides, the CDR3 is TGTGCCAGCACCGGCCAGGGGCCCAGGGGTGGCTACACCTTC.

The chain has TRBV4-3 and TRBJ2-7, with D possibly TRBD2 on 5 matching bases. V was shortened by 0 bases and J by 4 bases, with 10 bases between the two germline ends. CDR3 length: 14 amino acids. The germline V gene encodes CDR1 LGHNA and CDR2 YSLEER. CDR3 coding DNA: TGCGCCAGCAGCCAAGATCACGAGGGATACGAGCAGTACTTC. Protein: CASSQDHEGYEQYF.

The V and J genes are TRBV7-9 and TRBJ2-7; tentative D call: TRBD1 (5 bases). V was cut by 3 bases and J by 6 bases, with 9 bases left in between. The CDR3 consists of 12 residues. From germline, CDR1 is SEHNR and CDR2 FQNEAQ (reference sequence). The CDR3 loop is CASSFQGGEQYF. CDR3 nucleotides: TGTGCCAGCAGCTTCCAGGGTGGCGAGCAGTACTTC.

This chain uses TRBV10-3 with TRBJ2-7; D is possibly TRBD2 (6 bases). Per germline, CDR1 ENHRY and CDR2 SYGVKD. CDR3 length: 12 amino acids. V lost 6 bases, J lost 6 bases, and 12 bases lay in between. The CDR3, as DNA: TGTGCCATCAGCCTTCACGGGGGCGAGCAGTACTTC. It codes for CAISLHGGEQYF.

CDR3 in DNA: TGTGCCAGCGACACAGGGGACAATCAGCCCCAGCATTTT. Translated: CASDTGDNQPQHF. V usage is TRBV12-3 or TRBV12-4 and J usage is TRBJ1-5; 7 bases agree with TRBD1. The ends lost 8 bases at V and 3 bases at J; junction bases unmatched: 4. This CDR3 spans 13 amino acids.

The genes are TRBV7-2 and TRBJ1-2; 7 nucleotides agree with TRBD1. Germline V gene lookup returns CDR1 SGHTA and CDR2 FQGNSA. The V gene end was trimmed by 5 bases and the J gene end by 4 bases; junction bases not matched to a gene: 10. CDR3 length: 15 residues. CDR3 nucleotide sequence: TGTGCCAGCAGCCCAGAGGGGACAGCGGTCTATGGCTACACCTTC. This codes for CASSPEGTAVYGYTF.